The next 21 T cell receptor beta chains were all read from a single sample in a study of control samples from healthy donors and cancer patients (TCRdb year 2020). To prepare the library, the immunoSEQ multiplex PCR assay was applied. TCRdb mirrors the immuneACCESS table, restricted to in-frame sequences. Some clones are absent from its copies; in checked studies, under half trace to an unresolved V gene, and the reason for the others is unknown. This sample has approximately 90,000 clones in its table, and over 75% of those were observed once. The ten largest clones take up 2.1% of the sample. The sample consisted of blood. The receptors stem from a woman between 35 and 50 years old in good health.

This clone was seen a single time. The V and J genes are TRBV13 and TRBJ1-3; D not certain. Germline loops: CDR1 PRHDT, CDR2 FYEKMQ (reference sequence). Trimming removed 5 bases from V and 2 bases from J, with 7 bases in between. The CDR3 length is 13 residues. The CDR3 sequence is CASSHLAGNTIYF. In DNA, the CDR3 is TGTGCCAGCAGCCACCTCGCTGGAAACACCATATATTTT.

The chain links TRBV18 to TRBJ1-2; no reliable D call. Germline CDR1 reads KGHSH; CDR2 reads LQKENI. The CDR3 extends over 15 amino acids. With 2 bases removed from V and 5 bases from J, the gap between germline ends came to 15 bases. The CDR3 region has the DNA TGTGCCAGCTCACCAGAGTCCGTACCTCGGTATGGCTACACCTTC. Amino acids: CASSPESVPRYGYTF. Combining the CDR3 with reference TRBV18 and TRBJ1-2 gives the whole variable domain NAGVMQNPRHLVRRRGQEARLRCSPMKGHSHVYWYRQLPEEGLKFMVYLQKENIIDESGMPKERFSAEFPKEGPSILRIQQVVRGDSAAYFCASSPESVPRYGYTFGSGTRLTVV.

The chain carries TRBV4-1 and TRBJ2-7; TRBD1 matches 7 bases. From germline, CDR1 is MGHRA and CDR2 YSYEKL. The length of the CDR3 is 15 residues. The J segment lost 2 bases and the V segment lost 1 base, leaving 5 bases of the junction unmatched. CDR3 coding DNA: TGCGCCAGCAGCCAAGCGACAGGGTTTACCTACGAGCAGTACTTC. Translating it yields CASSQATGFTYEQYF.

The rearrangement uses TRBV18 and TRBJ2-1, with 9 bases lining up with TRBD1. This CDR3 spans 13 amino acids. Germline CDR1 and CDR2: KGHSH and LQKENI. V lost 5 bases and J lost 5; bases outside the gene matches: 1. CDR3 sequence (DNA): TGTGCCAGCTCAAGGACAGGGGACAATGAGCAGTTCTTC. It is translated as CASSRTGDNEQFF.

This clone occurred a few times. The chain employs TRBV15 and TRBJ1-2; possible D gene TRBD1, 6 bases. The CDR3 has 15 residues. Trimming stripped 1 base from V and 4 bases from J, with 13 bases between. CDR1 and CDR2 (germline): LNHNV, YYDKDF (reference sequence). CDR3: CATSRVGMGAYGYTF. The CDR3, as DNA: TGTGCCACCAGCAGAGTGGGGATGGGGGCCTATGGCTACACCTTC.

The chain links TRBV7-2 to TRBJ1-1, with 10 bases aligning to TRBD1. The CDR3 contains 16 residues. V dropped 7 bases and J dropped 5; count of bases not matched to a gene: 13. CDR1 is SGHTA and CDR2 is FQGNSA in the germline V gene. The DNA for the CDR3 is TGTGCCAGCAAGCGGACAGGGGGAAGACTAGGGACTGAAGCTTTCTTT. Its protein is CASKRTGGRLGTEAFF.

The V call is TRBV12-3 or TRBV12-4, the J call TRBJ1-2; D is perhaps TRBD1 (6 bases). This CDR3 is 12 amino acids long. Trimming left V 9 bases short and J 11 bases short, with 19 bases between. The CDR3 sequence is CASSKGGMGYTF. As DNA, the CDR3 is TGTGCCAGTAGTAAGGGGGGAATGGGTTACACCTTC.

The chain recombines TRBV11-3 with TRBJ2-5; a weak D match, TRBD2 (6 bases). The germline V and J ends were trimmed by 1 base and 2 bases, with 8 bases remaining between them. This CDR3 region has 14 residues. The V gene's germline CDR1 is SGHNT and CDR2 YENEEA. The CDR3 spells CASSLVGGQETQYF. Here the CDR3 DNA reads TGTGCCAGCAGCTTAGTGGGGGGACAAGAGACCCAGTACTTC.

The rearrangement joins TRBV6-1 to TRBJ2-3, with no clear D. Germline assignment: CDR1 MNHNS and CDR2 SASEGT. The CDR3 loop spans 13 amino acids. V lost 3 bases to trimming and J lost 2 bases, with 6 bases between them. CDR3 in DNA: TGTGCCAGCAGTGAGGACCTCACAGATACGCAGTATTTT. Translation gives CASSEDLTDTQYF.

This clone was counted between two and nine times. This chain uses TRBV7-9 with TRBJ1-1, with D possibly being TRBD1 (6 bases). The CDR3 has 15 residues. V was trimmed by 4 bases and J by 0 bases, leaving 12 bases between them. Germline V gene sequence: CDR1 SEHNR, CDR2 FQNEAQ (reference sequence). The CDR3 reads CASSSQGGLNTEAFF. The CDR3 DNA reads TGTGCCAGCAGCTCACAAGGGGGATTGAACACTGAAGCTTTCTTT.

This rearrangement joins TRBV20-1 to TRBJ1-5, with a tentative D call TRBD1 (5 bases). V was clipped by 3 bases and J by 3 bases, with 15 bases between them. The CDR3 has 15 amino acids. Germline assignment: CDR1 DFQATT and CDR2 SNEGSKA (reference sequence). CDR3 protein: CSASVSRQPNQPQHF. CDR3 DNA: TGCAGTGCTAGTGTAAGTAGACAGCCCAATCAGCCCCAGCATTTT.

The chain carries TRBV30 and TRBJ1-6; 10 bases map to TRBD1. This CDR3 comprises 14 residues. Per the germline V gene, CDR1 is GTSNPN and CDR2 is SVGIG (reference sequence). V dropped 5 bases and J dropped 9; count of bases not matched to a gene: 7. The CDR3 nucleotides are TGTGCCTGGCAAAAGGACAGGGGGTCTTCACCCCTCCACTTT. This codes for CAWQKDRGSSPLHF.

This clone was detected many times. V is TRBV3-1 (or the pseudogene TRBV3-2) and J is TRBJ1-1, with a tentative D call TRBD1 (5 bases). Trimming pared 1 base from V and 0 bases from J, leaving 15 bases between. The germline gives CDR1 LGHDT, CDR2 YNNKEL (reference sequence). The CDR3 spans 17 residues. The CDR3 loop reads CASSQAGRVLMNTEAFF. CDR3 nucleotide sequence: TGTGCCAGCAGCCAAGCAGGCAGGGTTCTAATGAACACTGAAGCTTTCTTT.

This rearrangement joins TRBV7-9 to TRBJ1-1; tentatively, D is TRBD1 (5 bases). CDR1 SEHNR and CDR2 FQNEAQ come from the germline V gene (reference sequence). Deletions cut 5 bases from V and 7 bases from J, with 8 bases between. The CDR3 consists of 11 residues. The DNA for the CDR3 is TGTGCCAGCAGCGAGAGGGGTGAAGCTTTCTTT. Amino acid sequence: CASSERGEAFF.

V gene TRBV11-1 combines with J gene TRBJ1-6; D not resolved. The CDR3 is made up of 18 amino acids. The V gene lost 0 bases and the J gene lost 0 bases, with 12 bases spanning the gap. Germline lookup yields CDR1 SGHAT and CDR2 FQDESV (reference sequence). CDR3 DNA sequence: TGTGCCAGCAGCTTAGCGGAACCAGGTGGCTCCTATAATTCACCCCTCCACTTT. It encodes CASSLAEPGGSYNSPLHF. Supplemented by reference TRBV11-1 and TRBJ1-6, the full variable domain reads EAEVAQSPRYKITEKSQAVAFWCDPISGHATLYWYRQILGQGPELLVQFQDESVVDDSQLPKDRFSAERLKGVDSTLKIQPAELGDSAMYLCASSLAEPGGSYNSPLHFGNGTRLTVT.

V is TRBV28 and J is TRBJ2-3, with 9 bases matching TRBD1. Trimming removed 11 bases from V and 3 bases from J; junction bases left unmatched: 9. The germline CDR1 and CDR2 sequences are MDHEN and SYDVKM. There are 14 residues in the CDR3. The CDR3 is CAVQQGALTDTQYF. CDR3 bases: TGTGCCGTACAACAGGGGGCTCTAACAGATACGCAGTATTTT.

CDR3 sequence (DNA): TGTGCCAGCCCCCCCCGGGACCAACCCTTAGATACGCAGTATTTT. Protein product: CASPPRDQPLDTQYF. The chain recombines TRBV19 with TRBJ2-3; perhaps D is TRBD1 or TRBD2 (5 bases each). Germline V lookup: CDR1 LNHDA, CDR2 SQIVND (reference sequence). The CDR3 length is 15 residues. Between the trimmed V and J ends, which lost 9 bases and 5 bases, there was a span of 21 bases.

This sequence joins TRBV2 and TRBJ1-1; the D gene is possibly TRBD1 (6 bases). Trimming shortened V by 3 bases and J by 5 bases, and 13 bases separated the two germline ends. Looked up from germline, CDR1 is SNHLY and CDR2 is FYNNEI. This CDR3 region has 14 residues. The DNA for the CDR3 is TGTGCCAGCAGTGACTTGCAGGGGAGGACTGAAGCTTTCTTT. This codes for CASSDLQGRTEAFF.

CDR3 sequence: CASSQGVPNGNTIYF. CDR3 coding DNA: TGCGCCAGCAGTCAAGGTGTCCCAAATGGAAACACCATATATTTT. This chain connects TRBV23-1 to TRBJ1-3; D is ambiguous. TRBV23-1 is placed among ORFs of uncertain function. Trimming stripped 2 bases from V and 3 bases from J, with 11 bases between. There are 15 residues in the CDR3.

The chain carries TRBV6-1 and TRBJ2-3, with TRBD2 as a possible D gene (8 bases). Between the trimmed V and J ends, which lost 1 base and 3 bases, there was a span of 23 bases. The CDR3 sequence is 19 residues long. CDR1 is MNHNS, CDR2 SASEGT, per germline. Written as DNA, the CDR3 is TGTGCCAGCAGTGAAGGTCTCGGGGGGGCAGGGGGAATAACAGATACGCAGTATTTT. Protein product: CASSEGLGGAGGITDTQYF.

This chain joins TRBV27 and TRBJ1-2, with 8 bases matching TRBD1. The germline CDR1 and CDR2 sequences are MNHEY and SMNVEV (reference sequence). V was pared by 4 bases and J by 1 base, with 8 bases of the junction left unmatched. CDR3 size: 16 residues. The CDR3 reads CASSSRTGTYNYGYTF. CDR3 bases: TGTGCCAGCAGTTCCCGGACAGGGACTTATAACTATGGCTACACCTTC.